The T cell receptor (beta chain) described here comes from a study of identifying expanded T cells in peripheral blood. This clone has only a few counts. Its antigen is as yet unknown. Points from the study as a whole: Two-week clone count variance significantly increased as total template count grew.

Sequencing used immunoSEQ multiplex PCR; TCRdb keeps in-frame clones, though not all of them. The table has some 91,000 clones, roughly 88% seen once. From germline, CDR1 is DFQATT and CDR2 SNEGSKA (reference sequence). With 5 bases removed from V and 11 bases from J, the gap between germline ends came to 15 bases. The CDR3 sequence is 11 residues long. The specimen was blood. The TCR was taken from a person aged 18 to 75 in good health. The gene calls are TRBV20-1 and TRBJ1-1; TRBD1 is a possible D gene (5 bases). The CDR3 DNA reads as TGCAGTGCTCTCGGGACGTCCCGCGCTTTCTTT. Encoded protein: CSALGTSRAFF.